This paragraph reports one TCR beta chain. As yet, its antigen is unknown. This entry belongs to a study of radiotherapy plus CTLA-4 blockade in lung cancer. Study-level findings and limits: Per reports, early blood T cell clone dynamics, plus interferon-beta, forecast response most strongly. Some TCR clones had been derived from tumors. These clones expanded in peripheral blood after radiotherapy plus ipilimumab.

The repertoire was sequenced with immunoSEQ multiplex PCR; TCRdb's copy has only in-frame clones and lacks some. The sample has just over 60,000 clones; roughly 80% are singletons. From germline, CDR1 is LNHNV and CDR2 YYDKDF (reference sequence). This CDR3 is 16 amino acids long. Trimming at V came to 3 bases and at J to 7 bases, leaving 9 bases not matched to a gene. The V gene is TRBV15, the J gene TRBJ2-2; TRBD2 matches 9 bases. The sequence was collected from a human donor with non-small cell lung cancer who had a complete response to radiotherapy plus ipilimumab. Sample: peripheral blood, taken from a patient treated with radiotherapy plus ipilimumab. The CDR3 sequence is CATSSAVAGASGELFF. Written as DNA, the CDR3 is TGTGCCACCAGCAGTGCCGTAGCGGGAGCTAGCGGGGAGCTGTTTTTT.